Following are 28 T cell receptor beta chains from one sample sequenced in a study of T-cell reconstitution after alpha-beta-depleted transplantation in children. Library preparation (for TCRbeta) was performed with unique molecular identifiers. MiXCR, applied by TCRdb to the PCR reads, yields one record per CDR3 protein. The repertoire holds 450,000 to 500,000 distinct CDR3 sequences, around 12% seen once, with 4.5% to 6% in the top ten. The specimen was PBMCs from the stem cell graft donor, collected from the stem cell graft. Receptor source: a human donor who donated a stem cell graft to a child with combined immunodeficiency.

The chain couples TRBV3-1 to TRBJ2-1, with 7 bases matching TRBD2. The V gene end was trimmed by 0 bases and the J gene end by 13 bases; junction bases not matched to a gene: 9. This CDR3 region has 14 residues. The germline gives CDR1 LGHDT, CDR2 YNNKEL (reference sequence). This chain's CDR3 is CASSQDSGGRKQFF. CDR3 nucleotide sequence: TGTGCCAGCAGCCAAGATTCGGGCGGGAGAAAACAGTTCTTC.

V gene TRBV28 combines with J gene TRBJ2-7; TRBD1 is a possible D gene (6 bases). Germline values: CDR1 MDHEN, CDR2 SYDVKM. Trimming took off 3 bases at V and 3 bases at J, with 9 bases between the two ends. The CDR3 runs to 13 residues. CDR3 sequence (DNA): TGTGCCAGCAGTTTTAACAGGGACTACGAGCAGTACTTC. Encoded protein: CASSFNRDYEQYF.

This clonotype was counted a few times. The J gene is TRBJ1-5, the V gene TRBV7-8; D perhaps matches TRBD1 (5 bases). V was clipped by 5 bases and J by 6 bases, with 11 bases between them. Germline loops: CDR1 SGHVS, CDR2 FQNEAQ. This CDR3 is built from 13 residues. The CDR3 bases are TGTGCCAGCAGCCCAGAGGGGTCTCAGCCCCAGCATTTT. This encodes CASSPEGSQPQHF.

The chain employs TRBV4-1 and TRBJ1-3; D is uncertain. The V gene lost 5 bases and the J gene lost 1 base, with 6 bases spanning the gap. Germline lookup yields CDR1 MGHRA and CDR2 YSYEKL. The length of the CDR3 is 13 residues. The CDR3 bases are TGCGCCAGCAGCGGACTTTCTGGAAACACCATATATTTT. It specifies CASSGLSGNTIYF.

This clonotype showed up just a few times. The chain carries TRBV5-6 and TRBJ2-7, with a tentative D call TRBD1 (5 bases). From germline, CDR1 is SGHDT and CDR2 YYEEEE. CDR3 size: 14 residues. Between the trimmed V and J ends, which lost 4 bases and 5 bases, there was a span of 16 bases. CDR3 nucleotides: TGTGCCAGCAGCCCAACTTCAGGGTTACACGAGCAGTACTTC. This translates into CASSPTSGLHEQYF. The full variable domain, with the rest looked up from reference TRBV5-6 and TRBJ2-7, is DAGVTQSPTHLIKTRGQQVTLRCSPKSGHDTVSWYQQALGQGPQFIFQYYEEEERQRGNFPDRFSGHQFPNYSSELNVNALLLGDSALYLCASSPTSGLHEQYFGPGTRLTVT.

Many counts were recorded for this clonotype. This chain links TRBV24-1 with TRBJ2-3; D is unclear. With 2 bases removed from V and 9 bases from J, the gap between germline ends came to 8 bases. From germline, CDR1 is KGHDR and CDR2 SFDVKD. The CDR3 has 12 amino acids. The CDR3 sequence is CATSDSDLTQYF. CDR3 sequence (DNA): TGTGCCACCAGTGATTCCGACCTCACGCAGTATTTT.

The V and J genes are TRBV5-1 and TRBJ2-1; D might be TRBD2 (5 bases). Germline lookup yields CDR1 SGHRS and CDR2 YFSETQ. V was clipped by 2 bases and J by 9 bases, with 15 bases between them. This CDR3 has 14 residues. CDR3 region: CASSFQIEGTEQFF. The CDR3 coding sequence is TGCGCCAGCAGCTTCCAAATCGAGGGAACTGAGCAGTTCTTC.

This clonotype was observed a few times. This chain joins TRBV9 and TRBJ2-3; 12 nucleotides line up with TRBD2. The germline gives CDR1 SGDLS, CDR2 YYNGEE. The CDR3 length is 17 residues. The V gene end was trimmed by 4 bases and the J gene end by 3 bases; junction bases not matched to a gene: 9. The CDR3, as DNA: TGTGCCAGCAGCCTCCGTCAGGGACTAGCGGGTACAGATACGCAGTATTTT. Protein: CASSLRQGLAGTDTQYF.

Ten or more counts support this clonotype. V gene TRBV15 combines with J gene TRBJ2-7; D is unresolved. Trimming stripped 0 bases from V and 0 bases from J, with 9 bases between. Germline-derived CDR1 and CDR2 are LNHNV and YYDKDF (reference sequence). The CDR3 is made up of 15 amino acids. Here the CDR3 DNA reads TGTGCCACCAGCAGAGATCCCGGTAGCTCCTACGAGCAGTACTTC. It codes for CATSRDPGSSYEQYF.

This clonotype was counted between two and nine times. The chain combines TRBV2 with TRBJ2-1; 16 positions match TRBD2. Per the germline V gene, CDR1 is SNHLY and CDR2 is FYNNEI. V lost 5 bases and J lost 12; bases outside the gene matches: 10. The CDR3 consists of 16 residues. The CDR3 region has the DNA TGTGCCAGCAGTCCCGGGACTAGCGGGAGGGCCTATTGGCAGTTCTTC. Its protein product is CASSPGTSGRAYWQFF.

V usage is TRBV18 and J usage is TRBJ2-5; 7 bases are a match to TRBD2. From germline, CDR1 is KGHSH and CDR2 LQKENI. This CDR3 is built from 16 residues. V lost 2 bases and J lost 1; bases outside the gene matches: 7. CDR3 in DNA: TGTGCCAGCTCACCAATCGGCGGGGGTTTCCAAGAGACCCAGTACTTC. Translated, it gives CASSPIGGGFQETQYF.

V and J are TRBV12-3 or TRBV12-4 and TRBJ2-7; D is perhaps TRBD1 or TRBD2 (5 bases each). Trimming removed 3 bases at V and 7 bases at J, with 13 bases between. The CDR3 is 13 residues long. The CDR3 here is CASSFRRGEEQYF. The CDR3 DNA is TGTGCCAGCAGTTTCCGCCGGGGCGAGGAGCAGTACTTC.

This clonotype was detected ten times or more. The CDR3 loop reads CASSNAGQAPLSRAFF. CDR3 DNA sequence: TGTGCCAGCAGTAACGCGGGACAGGCACCCCTCAGTAGAGCTTTCTTT. This chain links TRBV12-3 or TRBV12-4 with TRBJ1-1; 8 positions match TRBD1. The CDR3 length is 16 residues. Trimming cost V 5 bases and J 10 bases; bases outside gene matches: 18.

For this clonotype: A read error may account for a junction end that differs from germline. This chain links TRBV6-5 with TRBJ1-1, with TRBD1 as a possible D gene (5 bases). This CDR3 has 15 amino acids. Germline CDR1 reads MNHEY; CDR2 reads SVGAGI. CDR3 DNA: TGTGCCAGCAGTTACTCGAGTAACAGGCCTAGCGGATCGCTCTTT. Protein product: CASSYSSNRPSGSLF.

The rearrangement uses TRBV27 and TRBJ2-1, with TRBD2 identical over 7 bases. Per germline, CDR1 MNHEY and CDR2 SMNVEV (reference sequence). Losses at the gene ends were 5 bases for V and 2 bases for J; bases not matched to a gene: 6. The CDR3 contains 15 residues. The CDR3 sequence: CASSPSGAPYNEQFF. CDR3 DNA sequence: TGTGCCAGCAGTCCTAGCGGTGCCCCCTACAATGAGCAGTTCTTC.

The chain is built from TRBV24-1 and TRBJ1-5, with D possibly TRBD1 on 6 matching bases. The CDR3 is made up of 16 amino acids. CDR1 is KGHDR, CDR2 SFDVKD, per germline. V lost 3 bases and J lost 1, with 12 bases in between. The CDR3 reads CATSDRQAISNQPQHF. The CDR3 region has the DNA TGTGCCACCAGTGATAGACAGGCTATAAGCAATCAGCCCCAGCATTTT.

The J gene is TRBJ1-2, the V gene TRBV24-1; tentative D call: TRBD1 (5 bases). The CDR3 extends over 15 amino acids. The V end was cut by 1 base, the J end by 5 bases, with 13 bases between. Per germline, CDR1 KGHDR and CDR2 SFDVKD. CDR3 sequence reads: CATSDFPHDRYGYTF. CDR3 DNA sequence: TGTGCCACCAGTGATTTCCCCCACGACAGATATGGCTACACCTTC.

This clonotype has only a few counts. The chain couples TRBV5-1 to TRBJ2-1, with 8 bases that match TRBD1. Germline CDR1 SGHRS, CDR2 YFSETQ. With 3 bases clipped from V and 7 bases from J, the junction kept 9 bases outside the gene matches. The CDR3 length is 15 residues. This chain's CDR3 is CASSSTGGLANEQFF. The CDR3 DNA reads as TGCGCCAGCAGCTCTACAGGGGGGCTAGCGAATGAGCAGTTCTTC.

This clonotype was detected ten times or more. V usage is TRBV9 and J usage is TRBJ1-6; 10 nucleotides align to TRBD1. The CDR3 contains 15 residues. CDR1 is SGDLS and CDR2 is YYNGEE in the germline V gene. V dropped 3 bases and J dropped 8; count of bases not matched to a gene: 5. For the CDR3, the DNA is TGTGCCAGCAGCGCGGGAGGGACAGGGGATTCACCCCTCCACTTT. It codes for CASSAGGTGDSPLHF.

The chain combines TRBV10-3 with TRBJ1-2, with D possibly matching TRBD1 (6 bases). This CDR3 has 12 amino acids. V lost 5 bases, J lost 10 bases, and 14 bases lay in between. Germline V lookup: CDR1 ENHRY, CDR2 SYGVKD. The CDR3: CAISPDSGTYTF. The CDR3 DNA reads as TGTGCCATCAGTCCGGACAGCGGGACCTACACCTTC.

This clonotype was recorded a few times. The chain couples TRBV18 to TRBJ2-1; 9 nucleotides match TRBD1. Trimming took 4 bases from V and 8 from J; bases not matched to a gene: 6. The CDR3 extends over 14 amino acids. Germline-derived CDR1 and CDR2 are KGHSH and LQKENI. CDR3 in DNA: TGTGCCAGCTCACTCCGGACAGGGGTTGATGAGCAGTTCTTC. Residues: CASSLRTGVDEQFF.

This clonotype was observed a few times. The CDR3 loop reads CASSLFPGGICEQYF. Written as DNA, the CDR3 is TGTGCCAGCAGCTTATTTCCAGGGGGCATTTGCGAGCAGTACTTC. This sequence joins TRBV11-2 and TRBJ2-7, with TRBD1 matching 8 bases. CDR1 SGHAT and CDR2 FQNNGV come from the germline V gene. V gave up 2 bases and J gave up 6 bases; unmatched junction bases: 9. CDR3 length equals 15 residues.

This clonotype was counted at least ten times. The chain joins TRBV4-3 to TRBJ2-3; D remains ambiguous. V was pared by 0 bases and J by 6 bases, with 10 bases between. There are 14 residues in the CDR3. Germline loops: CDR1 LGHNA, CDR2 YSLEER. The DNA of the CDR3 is TGCGCCAGCAGCCAAGATGGAGTCGTGGATACGCAGTATTTT. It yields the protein CASSQDGVVDTQYF.

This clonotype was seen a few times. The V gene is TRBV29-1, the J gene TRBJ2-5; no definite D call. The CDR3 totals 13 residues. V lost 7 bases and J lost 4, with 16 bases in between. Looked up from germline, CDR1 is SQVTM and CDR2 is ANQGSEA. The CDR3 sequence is CSGGPHHLETQYF. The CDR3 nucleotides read TGCAGCGGCGGCCCCCATCACCTAGAGACCCAGTACTTC. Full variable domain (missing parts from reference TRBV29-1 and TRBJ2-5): SAVISQKPSRDICQRGTSLTIQCQVDSQVTMMFWYRQQPGQSLTLIATANQGSEATYESGFVIDKFPISRPNLTFSTLTVSNMSPEDSSIYLCSGGPHHLETQYFGPGTRLLVL.

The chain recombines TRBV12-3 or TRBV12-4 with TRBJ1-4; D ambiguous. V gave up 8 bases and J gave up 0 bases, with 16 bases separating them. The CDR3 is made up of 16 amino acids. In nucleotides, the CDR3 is TGTGCCAGCCAGATAGGTGGCGTCGCAACTAATGAAAAACTGTTTTTT. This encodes CASQIGGVATNEKLFF.

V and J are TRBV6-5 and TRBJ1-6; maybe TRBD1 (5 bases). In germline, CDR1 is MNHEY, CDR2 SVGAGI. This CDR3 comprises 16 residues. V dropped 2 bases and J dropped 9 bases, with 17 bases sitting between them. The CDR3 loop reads CASSYERGEFSSPLHF. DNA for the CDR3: TGTGCCAGCAGTTACGAGAGGGGAGAATTTAGTTCACCCCTCCACTTT.

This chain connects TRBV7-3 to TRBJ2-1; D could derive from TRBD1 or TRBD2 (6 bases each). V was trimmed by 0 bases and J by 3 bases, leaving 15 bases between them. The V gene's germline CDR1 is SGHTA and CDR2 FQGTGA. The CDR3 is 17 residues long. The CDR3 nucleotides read TGTGCCAGCAGCTTAACGGGAGAGGGGGGTTACTACAATGAGCAGTTCTTC. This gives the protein CASSLTGEGGYYNEQFF.

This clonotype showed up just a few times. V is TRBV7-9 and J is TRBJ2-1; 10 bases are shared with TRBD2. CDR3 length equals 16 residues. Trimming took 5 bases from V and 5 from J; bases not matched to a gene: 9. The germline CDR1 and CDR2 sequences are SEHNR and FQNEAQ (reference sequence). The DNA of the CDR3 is TGTGCCAGCAGCCCTAGGGGACTAGCGCAAGACAATGAGCAGTTCTTC. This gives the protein CASSPRGLAQDNEQFF.